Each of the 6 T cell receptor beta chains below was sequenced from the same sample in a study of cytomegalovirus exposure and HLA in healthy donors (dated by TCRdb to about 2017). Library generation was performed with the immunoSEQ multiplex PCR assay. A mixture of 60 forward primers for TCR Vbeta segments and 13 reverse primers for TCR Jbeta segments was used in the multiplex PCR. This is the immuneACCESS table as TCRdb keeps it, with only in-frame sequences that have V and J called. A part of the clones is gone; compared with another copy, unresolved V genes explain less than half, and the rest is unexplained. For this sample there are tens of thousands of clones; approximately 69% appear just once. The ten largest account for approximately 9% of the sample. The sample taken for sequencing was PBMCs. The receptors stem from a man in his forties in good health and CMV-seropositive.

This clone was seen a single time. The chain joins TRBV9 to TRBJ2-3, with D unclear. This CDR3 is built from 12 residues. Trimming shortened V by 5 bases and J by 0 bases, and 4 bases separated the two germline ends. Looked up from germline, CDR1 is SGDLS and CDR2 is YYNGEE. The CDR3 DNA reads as TGTGCCAGCAGTCCAAGCACAGATACGCAGTATTTT. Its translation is CASSPSTDTQYF.

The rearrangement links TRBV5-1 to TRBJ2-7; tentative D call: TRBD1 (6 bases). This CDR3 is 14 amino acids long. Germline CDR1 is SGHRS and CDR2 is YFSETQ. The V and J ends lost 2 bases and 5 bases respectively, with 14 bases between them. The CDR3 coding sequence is TGCGCCAGCAGCTTTATGGGGGCCGTCAACGAGCAGTACTTC. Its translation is CASSFMGAVNEQYF.

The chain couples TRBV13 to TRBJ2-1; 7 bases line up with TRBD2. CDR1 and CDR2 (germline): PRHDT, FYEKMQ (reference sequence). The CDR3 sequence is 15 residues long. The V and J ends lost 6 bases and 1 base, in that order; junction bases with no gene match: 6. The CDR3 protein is CASRLAFVSYNEQFF. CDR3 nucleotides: TGTGCCAGCAGACTAGCGTTCGTTTCCTACAATGAGCAGTTCTTC.

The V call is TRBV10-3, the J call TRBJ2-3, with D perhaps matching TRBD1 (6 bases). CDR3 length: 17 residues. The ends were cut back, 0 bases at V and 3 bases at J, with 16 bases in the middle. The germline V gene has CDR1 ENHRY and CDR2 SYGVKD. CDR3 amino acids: CAISESGAVRGTDTQYF. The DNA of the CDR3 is TGTGCCATCAGTGAGTCCGGCGCGGTCAGGGGAACAGATACGCAGTATTTT.

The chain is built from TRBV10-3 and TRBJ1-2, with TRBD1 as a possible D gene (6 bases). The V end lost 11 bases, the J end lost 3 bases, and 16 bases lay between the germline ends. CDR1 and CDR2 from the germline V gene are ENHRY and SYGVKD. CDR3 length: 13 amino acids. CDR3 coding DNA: TGTGCCGCCTACAGGGAGATTGACTATGGCTACACCTTC. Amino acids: CAAYREIDYGYTF.

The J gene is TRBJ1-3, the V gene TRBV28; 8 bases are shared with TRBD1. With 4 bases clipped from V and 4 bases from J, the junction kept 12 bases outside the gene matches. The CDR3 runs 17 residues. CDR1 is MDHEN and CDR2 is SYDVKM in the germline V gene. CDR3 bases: TGTGCCAGCAGTTCCCAGGGGGCGCTATTTACCGGAAACACCATATATTTT. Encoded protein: CASSSQGALFTGNTIYF.